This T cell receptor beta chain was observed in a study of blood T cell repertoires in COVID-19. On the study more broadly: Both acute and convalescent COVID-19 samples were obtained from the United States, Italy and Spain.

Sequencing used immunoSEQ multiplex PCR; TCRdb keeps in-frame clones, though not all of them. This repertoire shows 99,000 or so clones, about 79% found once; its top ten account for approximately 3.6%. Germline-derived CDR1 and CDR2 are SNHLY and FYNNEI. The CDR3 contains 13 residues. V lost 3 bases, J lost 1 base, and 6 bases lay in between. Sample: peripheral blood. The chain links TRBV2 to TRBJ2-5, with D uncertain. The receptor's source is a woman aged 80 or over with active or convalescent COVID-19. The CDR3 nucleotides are TGTGCCAGCAGTGAGGTAGTCCAAGAGACCCAGTACTTC. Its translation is CASSEVVQETQYF.